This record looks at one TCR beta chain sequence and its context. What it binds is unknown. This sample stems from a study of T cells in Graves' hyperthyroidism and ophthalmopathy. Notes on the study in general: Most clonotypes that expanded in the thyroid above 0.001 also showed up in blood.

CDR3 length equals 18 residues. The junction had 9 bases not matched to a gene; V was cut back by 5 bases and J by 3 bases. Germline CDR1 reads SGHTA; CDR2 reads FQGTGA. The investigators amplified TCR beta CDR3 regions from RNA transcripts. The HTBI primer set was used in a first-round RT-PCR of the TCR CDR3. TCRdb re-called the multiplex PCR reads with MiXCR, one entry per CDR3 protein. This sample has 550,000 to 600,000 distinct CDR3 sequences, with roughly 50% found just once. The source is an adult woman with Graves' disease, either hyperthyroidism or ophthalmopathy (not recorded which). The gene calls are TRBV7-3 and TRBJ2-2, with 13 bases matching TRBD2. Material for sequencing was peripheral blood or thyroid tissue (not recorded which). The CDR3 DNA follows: TGTGCCAGCAGCCTCAGACTAGCGGGAGGAATGCACACCGGGGAGCTGTTTTTT. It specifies CASSLRLAGGMHTGELFF.